This T cell receptor beta chain came from a study of metastatic and nonmetastatic thyroid tumors. Looking at the study overall: Blood and tumor or nodule tissue repertoires from malignant and benign thyroid patients were compared.

Patients were all untreated before their thyroid surgery. TCRdb re-clonotyped the PCR reads through MiXCR. The sample yields about 92,000 clones, about 16% seen once. By its share, this clone is medium-sized. What was sequenced was blood. This clonotype originated in a female donor with papillary thyroid cancer or a benign thyroid nodule (not recorded which). Some clones in this sample may be carry-over from other donors' samples.

The CDR3 spells CASSLWSPGTGDTGELFF. The CDR3 DNA is TGTGCCAGCAGTTTGTGGTCGCCCGGGACAGGGGACACCGGGGAGCTGTTTTTT. The rearrangement uses TRBV27 and TRBJ2-2, with TRBD1 matching over 10 bases. Germline assignment: CDR1 MNHEY and CDR2 SMNVEV (reference sequence). The CDR3 is 18 residues long. Trimming cost V 3 bases and J 3 bases; bases outside gene matches: 10.